The 26 T cell receptor beta chains reported below all come from one sample, sequenced in a study of CD8+CD57+ T cells in acquired aplastic anemia. Genomic DNA templated the TCR beta VDJ and CDR3 profiling. MiXCR was run by TCRdb on the reads, yielding one entry per CDR3 protein. The repertoire holds about 160,000 distinct CDR3 sequences, with around half as singletons. Previously, flow cytometry had revealed CD8+CD57+ cell expansion in the patients chosen for sequencing. The sample comprised sorted CD4+, CD8+, or CD8+CD57+ T cells (not recorded which) from PBMCs. These receptor sequences come from a human donor with aplastic anemia.

This clonotype appeared a few times. The gene calls are TRBV20-1 and TRBJ2-1, with 9 bases lining up with TRBD1. V lost 6 bases, J lost 6 bases, and 6 bases stayed unmatched. Germline V gene lookup returns CDR1 DFQATT and CDR2 SNEGSKA (reference sequence). The CDR3 sequence is 13 residues long. CDR3 bases: TGCAGTGCGACCGGGACAGGGACCAATGAGCAGTTCTTC. This gives the protein CSATGTGTNEQFF.

V is TRBV3-1 and J is TRBJ1-4; D remains unclear. The CDR3 consists of 14 residues. V was pared by 4 bases and J by 5 bases, with 11 bases between. From germline, CDR1 is LGHDT and CDR2 YNNKEL (reference sequence). The CDR3 DNA sequence: TGTGCCAGCAGCCTGAATCTCGGGAATGAAAAACTGTTTTTT. This translates into CASSLNLGNEKLFF.

This clonotype was counted between two and nine times. A much larger clone differs from this one at a single base, so this may be a read error. The rearrangement uses TRBV2 and TRBJ1-2; the D gene is possibly TRBD1 (5 bases). This CDR3 region has 14 residues. Germline V gene sequence: CDR1 SNHLY, CDR2 FYNNEI. V lost 8 bases, J lost 3 bases, and 16 bases lay in between. CDR3 coding DNA: TGTGCCAGCGGCCCACAGGTGGGGGACTATGGCTACACCTTC. Its protein product is CASGPQVGDYGYTF.

The table lists this clonotype with many counts. J is TRBJ1-5 and V is TRBV12-3 or TRBV12-4; the match to TRBD1 covers 7 bases. V was pared by 3 bases and J by 3 bases, with 5 bases of the junction left unmatched. This CDR3 has 15 residues. Written as DNA, the CDR3 is TGTGCCAGCAGTTTTCCGGGACAGACCAATCAGCCCCAGCATTTT. This translates into CASSFPGQTNQPQHF.

This clonotype was detected many times. The chain joins TRBV6-1 to TRBJ1-1; no clear D gene. The V gene lost 6 bases and the J gene lost 4 bases, with 21 bases spanning the gap. This CDR3 has 16 residues. Germline V gene lookup returns CDR1 MNHNS and CDR2 SASEGT. The CDR3: CASRMGRLLRSTEAFF. In DNA, the CDR3 is TGTGCCAGCAGGATGGGAAGGCTTCTGCGGTCCACTGAAGCTTTCTTT.

The chain combines TRBV25-1 with TRBJ1-4, with TRBD1 as a possible D gene (5 bases). Trimming removed 5 bases from V and 6 bases from J, with 16 bases in between. The germline CDR1 and CDR2 sequences are MGHDK and SYGVNS. This CDR3 has 15 amino acids. CDR3 DNA sequence: TGTGCCAGCAGTTCGGGGCCCACCCGGGATGAAAAACTGTTTTTT. Encoded protein: CASSSGPTRDEKLFF. The variable domain in full, completed from reference TRBV25-1 and TRBJ1-4, reads EADIYQTPRYLVIGTGKKITLECSQTMGHDKMYWYQQDPGMELHLIHYSYGVNSTEKGDLSSESTVSRIRTEHFPLTLESARPSHTSQYLCASSSGPTRDEKLFFGSGTQLSVL.

This clonotype appeared once. The chain links TRBV24-1 to TRBJ1-2; D is unclear. The CDR3 length is 11 residues. Per germline, CDR1 KGHDR and CDR2 SFDVKD. Trimming removed 1 base at V and 14 bases at J, with 10 bases between. The CDR3 region is CATSDFQRMTF. The DNA of the CDR3 is TGTGCCACCAGTGATTTTCAGCGTATGACCTTC.

About this clonotype itself: Relative to the germline gene, one junction end is altered; a read error may explain this. The chain links TRBV9 to TRBJ1-1; D call uncertain. The CDR3 totals 13 residues. Germline V lookup: CDR1 SGDLS, CDR2 YYNGEE. The CDR3 bases are TGTGCCAGCGGCGTAGTGGAGGGTCCTGAAGCTTTCTTT. It yields the protein CASGVVEGPEAFF.

The CDR3 is CASTMGAGGEQYF. The DNA of the CDR3 is TGTGCCAGCACCATGGGGGCTGGCGGCGAGCAGTACTTC. The chain is built from TRBV5-4 and TRBJ2-7, with D perhaps TRBD1 (6 bases). Germline V lookup: CDR1 SGHNT, CDR2 YYREEE (reference sequence). V was pared by 6 bases and J by 6 bases, with 16 bases between. The CDR3 is 13 residues long. Full variable domain (missing parts from reference TRBV5-4 and TRBJ2-7): ETGVTQSPTHLIKTRGQQVTLRCSSQSGHNTVSWYQQALGQGPQFIFQYYREEENGRGNFPPRFSGLQFPNYSSELNVNALELDDSALYLCASTMGAGGEQYFGPGTRLTVT.

This clonotype has more than one count but fewer than ten. V gene TRBV24-1 combines with J gene TRBJ1-1, with D unresolved. In germline, CDR1 is KGHDR, CDR2 SFDVKD. There are 15 residues in the CDR3. V was trimmed by 5 bases and J by 0 bases, leaving 12 bases between them. CDR3 sequence (DNA): TGTGCCACCAGTGCGGGGAGAGGGATGAACACTGAAGCTTTCTTT. This codes for CATSAGRGMNTEAFF.

The sample holds many counts of this clonotype. The chain couples TRBV20-1 to TRBJ2-3; D may correspond to TRBD1 or TRBD2 (6 bases each). Germline CDR1 and CDR2: DFQATT and SNEGSKA (reference sequence). Between the trimmed V and J ends, which lost 3 bases and 5 bases, there was a span of 18 bases. There are 15 residues in the CDR3. CDR3 in amino acids: CSASLAGRGQDTQYF. CDR3 DNA sequence: TGCAGTGCTAGTCTTGCGGGACGGGGACAAGATACGCAGTATTTT.

This clonotype was seen at least ten times. The V call is TRBV14, the J call TRBJ2-1; perhaps TRBD2 as D (6 bases). The CDR3 runs to 15 residues. Trimming took off 0 bases at V and 3 bases at J, with 9 bases between the two ends. Per the germline V gene, CDR1 is SGHDN and CDR2 is FVKESK. The CDR3 region is CASSQEPGLYNEQFF. The CDR3 DNA follows: TGTGCCAGCAGCCAAGAACCGGGACTCTACAATGAGCAGTTCTTC.

The V call is TRBV15, the J call TRBJ1-6, with D perhaps TRBD1 (6 bases). Germline CDR1 LNHNV, CDR2 YYDKDF (reference sequence). V was trimmed by 6 bases and J by 4 bases, leaving 10 bases between them. CDR3 size: 14 residues. This CDR3 is CATRSQGYNSPLHF. The CDR3, as DNA: TGTGCCACCAGGTCCCAGGGGTATAATTCACCCCTCCACTTT.

This clonotype was recorded at least ten times. The chain couples TRBV19 to TRBJ2-5, with D maybe TRBD1 (5 bases). CDR1 and CDR2 from the germline V gene are LNHDA and SQIVND (reference sequence). The ends were cut back, 3 bases at V and 4 bases at J, with 9 bases in the middle. The CDR3 length is 13 residues. This chain's CDR3 is CASSIQGRETQYF. The CDR3 nucleotides read TGTGCCAGTAGTATCCAGGGTCGAGAGACCCAGTACTTC.

The chain combines TRBV19 with TRBJ1-1; D possibly corresponds to TRBD1 (6 bases). This CDR3 comprises 13 residues. The germline V gene encodes CDR1 LNHDA and CDR2 SQIVND (reference sequence). V lost 4 bases and J 1 base, leaving 7 bases between the germline ends. The CDR3 region is CASSTQGNTEAFF. CDR3 DNA sequence: TGTGCCAGTAGTACACAGGGGAACACTGAAGCTTTCTTT.

This clonotype was seen repeatedly, ten times or more. The chain employs TRBV11-3 and TRBJ1-2, with 7 bases that match TRBD1. Trimming took 6 bases from V and 4 from J; bases not matched to a gene: 5. Germline lookup yields CDR1 SGHNT and CDR2 YENEEA. This CDR3 contains 13 residues. Written as DNA, the CDR3 is TGTGCCAGCAGAGGCGACAGGGCCTATGGCTACACCTTC. Its translation is CASRGDRAYGYTF.

This clonotype occurred many times. The V gene is TRBV19, the J gene TRBJ1-5, with TRBD1 matching over 9 bases. Per germline, CDR1 LNHDA and CDR2 SQIVND (reference sequence). The CDR3 runs 17 residues. V shed 3 bases and J 0 bases; nucleotides not matched to a gene: 6. Written as DNA, the CDR3 is TGTGCCAGTAGTATGAACAGGGGGCGCGGTAGCAATCAGCCCCAGCATTTT. Translation gives CASSMNRGRGSNQPQHF.

With respect to this clonotype: No conserved phenylalanine or tryptophan ends this CDR3, so it is likely a read error. The rearrangement uses TRBV29-1 and TRBJ2-7; a weak D match, TRBD1 (5 bases). CDR1 is SQVTM, CDR2 ANQGSEA, per germline. This CDR3 region has 11 residues. The V and J ends lost 4 bases and 4 bases respectively, with 8 bases between them. The CDR3 reads CSVGQPYEQYS. CDR3 nucleotide sequence: TGCAGCGTTGGACAGCCTTACGAGCAGTACTCC.

The table lists this clonotype with a count of one. The V and J genes are TRBV2 and TRBJ1-4; D perhaps matches TRBD1 (5 bases). Germline-derived CDR1 and CDR2 are SNHLY and FYNNEI. This CDR3 is built from 12 residues. V was shortened by 10 bases and J by 9 bases, with 15 bases between the two germline ends. CDR3 sequence reads: CATLAQGKKLFF. The DNA for the CDR3 is TGTGCCACCTTGGCCCAGGGTAAAAAACTGTTTTTT.

This clonotype has a single count. The chain has TRBV10-3 and TRBJ2-5; D may match TRBD1 or TRBD2 (5 bases each). The length of the CDR3 is 12 residues. V lost 5 bases and J 7 bases, leaving 11 bases between the germline ends. Per germline, CDR1 ENHRY and CDR2 SYGVKD. CDR3 sequence reads: CAISRDGTTQYF. CDR3 bases: TGTGCCATCAGTCGGGACGGCACGACCCAGTACTTC.

As concerns this clonotype: The junction differs from germline at one of its ends, possibly a read error. V usage is TRBV25-1 and J usage is TRBJ1-1; 7 positions match TRBD1. This CDR3 has 17 residues. The germline CDR1 and CDR2 sequences are MGHDK and SYGVNS. CDR3 DNA sequence: TGTGCCAGCGGTGAATATGCCGAGGACAGGCCCTACACTGAAGCTTTCTTT. This translates into CASGEYAEDRPYTEAFF.

The genes are TRBV2 and TRBJ2-7; TRBD2 might be the D (6 bases). The CDR3 has 12 residues. Germline-derived CDR1 and CDR2 are SNHLY and FYNNEI. V was trimmed by 6 bases and J by 2 bases, leaving 8 bases between them. The DNA of the CDR3 is TGTGCCAGCAGGGAGGGAACCTACGAGCAGTACGTC. Translated: CASREGTYEQYV.

This chain uses TRBV3-1 with TRBJ2-1; D not certain. The germline V and J ends were trimmed by 3 bases and 3 bases, with 12 bases remaining between them. Per the germline V gene, CDR1 is LGHDT and CDR2 is YNNKEL (reference sequence). The CDR3 totals 15 residues. The CDR3 loop is CASSQALKLYNEQFF. Here the CDR3 DNA reads TGTGCCAGCAGCCAGGCCCTTAAGCTCTACAATGAGCAGTTCTTC.

The genes are TRBV20-1 and TRBJ2-5; perhaps TRBD2 as D (5 bases). The CDR3 is 15 residues long. Germline assignment: CDR1 DFQATT and CDR2 SNEGSKA (reference sequence). Trimming shortened V by 0 bases and J by 4 bases, and 15 bases separated the two germline ends. The CDR3 nucleotides read TGCAGTGCTAGAGAGGTAGGACCCCGGGGAGAGACCCAGTACTTC. Encoded protein: CSAREVGPRGETQYF.

This clonotype showed up many times. The chain has TRBV19 and TRBJ2-1; 16 bases map to TRBD2. The CDR3 has 17 residues. V trimming: 6 bases; J trimming: 6 bases; junction bases outside the gene matches: 8. Germline loops: CDR1 LNHDA, CDR2 SQIVND (reference sequence). The CDR3 nucleotides read TGTGCCAGTAGCCCGGGACTAGCGGGAGGGCCGGGCAATGAGCAGTTCTTC. Protein product: CASSPGLAGGPGNEQFF.

CDR3 sequence (DNA): TGTGCCAGCAGCCCACGGGACAGGCCATCCTACGAGCAGTACTTC. It codes for CASSPRDRPSYEQYF. The V call is TRBV9, the J call TRBJ2-7; the match to TRBD1 covers 8 bases. V was clipped by 4 bases and J by 1 base; unmatched bases: 7. The germline CDR1 and CDR2 sequences are SGDLS and YYNGEE. The CDR3 sequence is 15 residues long.